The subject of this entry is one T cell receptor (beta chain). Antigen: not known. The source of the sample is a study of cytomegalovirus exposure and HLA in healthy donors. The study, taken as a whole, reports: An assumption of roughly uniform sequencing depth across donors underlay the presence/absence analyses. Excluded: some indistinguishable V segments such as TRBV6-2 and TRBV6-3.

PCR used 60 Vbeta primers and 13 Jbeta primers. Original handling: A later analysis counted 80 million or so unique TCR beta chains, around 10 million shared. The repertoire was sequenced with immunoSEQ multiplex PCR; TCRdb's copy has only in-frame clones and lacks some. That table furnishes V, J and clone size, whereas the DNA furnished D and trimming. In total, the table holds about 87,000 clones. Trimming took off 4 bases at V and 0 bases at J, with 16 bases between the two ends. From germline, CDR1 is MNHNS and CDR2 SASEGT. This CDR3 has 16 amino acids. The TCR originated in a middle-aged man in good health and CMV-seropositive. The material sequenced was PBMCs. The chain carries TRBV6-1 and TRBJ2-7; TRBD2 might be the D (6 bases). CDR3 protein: CASSGQRRESSYEQYV. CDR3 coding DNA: TGTGCCAGCAGTGGTCAAAGGAGGGAGAGCTCCTACGAGCAGTACGTC.